The rows below give T cell receptor beta chains drawn from one sample of a study of shared clonotypes between healthy human individuals. Assay: immunoSEQ multiplex PCR; the TCRdb copy retains only in-frame clones and omits some. The repertoire has roughly 1 million clones, approximately 68% of them found once; the top ten carry about 1.5%. The sequencing sample was made of memory CD4+ T cells sorted from blood. These receptors were taken from a man between 18 and 35 years old in good health. CDR3s include the opening cysteine and the closing phenylalanine or tryptophan. The order of the fields is D gene, V gene, clone size, J gene, CDR3 protein, CDR3 DNA. A D gene is named only where the DNA matches it firmly. The listing skips clone size in some rows; elsewhere it reads once, few, many or a size class.

D gene: TRBD1
V gene: TRBV11-3
clone size: NA
J gene: TRBJ2-2
CDR3 protein: CASSPGPRGTGSGGGELFF
CDR3 DNA: TGTGCCAGCAGCCCCGGACCGAGGGGGACAGGGTCGGGAGGCGGGGAGCTGTTTTTT

D gene: NA
V gene: TRBV14
clone size: NA
J gene: TRBJ1-1
CDR3 protein: CASSFHINTEAFF
CDR3 DNA: TGTGCCAGCAGCTTCCACATTAACACTGAAGCTTTCTTT

D gene: NA
V gene: TRBV2
clone size: NA
J gene: TRBJ2-3
CDR3 protein: CASSGTSRSDTQYF
CDR3 DNA: TGTGCCAGCAGTGGTACTAGCAGGTCAGATACGCAGTATTTT

D gene: TRBD2
V gene: TRBV6-1
clone size: few
J gene: TRBJ2-1
CDR3 protein: CASSGGGEQFF
CDR3 DNA: TGTGCCAGCAGTGGCGGGGGGGAGCAGTTCTTC

D gene: NA
V gene: TRBV2
clone size: NA
J gene: TRBJ1-4
CDR3 protein: CASRTGFEKLFF
CDR3 DNA: TGTGCCAGCAGGACAGGTTTTGAAAAACTGTTTTTT

D gene: NA
V gene: TRBV29-1
clone size: NA
J gene: TRBJ2-7
CDR3 protein: CSVATPTPGGYEQYF
CDR3 DNA: TGCAGCGTTGCGACCCCCACACCCGGGGGCTACGAGCAGTACTTC

D gene: TRBD2
V gene: TRBV9
clone size: NA
J gene: TRBJ2-7
CDR3 protein: CASSPYGRAEEQYF
CDR3 DNA: TGTGCCAGCAGCCCCTATGGGAGGGCCGAAGAGCAGTACTTC

D gene: TRBD1
V gene: TRBV28
clone size: once
J gene: TRBJ1-6
CDR3 protein: CASSPQRDSHSPLHF
CDR3 DNA: TGTGCCAGCAGTCCGCAGAGGGACAGTCATTCACCCCTCCACTTT

D gene: NA
V gene: TRBV14
clone size: NA
J gene: TRBJ2-1
CDR3 protein: CASSHPNYNEQFF
CDR3 DNA: TGTGCCAGCAGCCACCCTAACTACAATGAGCAGTTCTTC

D gene: NA
V gene: TRBV9
clone size: once
J gene: TRBJ2-3
CDR3 protein: CASSVGNREADTQYF
CDR3 DNA: TGTGCCAGCAGCGTAGGTAACAGGGAGGCAGATACGCAGTATTTT

D gene: NA
V gene: TRBV30
clone size: NA
J gene: TRBJ2-6
CDR3 protein: CAWSLTSGANVLTF
CDR3 DNA: TGTGCCTGGAGTCTTACATCTGGGGCCAACGTCCTGACTTTC

D gene: NA
V gene: TRBV18
clone size: NA
J gene: TRBJ2-7
CDR3 protein: CASSSGASYEQYF
CDR3 DNA: TGTGCCAGCTCATCCGGGGCCTCCTACGAGCAGTACTTC

D gene: NA
V gene: TRBV10-3
clone size: many
J gene: TRBJ1-4
CDR3 protein: CAISESRGFGEKLFF
CDR3 DNA: TGTGCCATCAGTGAGTCGAGGGGTTTTGGTGAAAAACTGTTTTTT

D gene: NA
V gene: TRBV9
clone size: once
J gene: TRBJ1-3
CDR3 protein: CASSVGSLSGNTIYF
CDR3 DNA: TGTGCCAGCAGCGTCGGATCGCTCTCTGGAAACACCATATATTTT

D gene: NA
V gene: TRBV5-1
clone size: NA
J gene: TRBJ2-3
CDR3 protein: CASSFSLRDTQYF
CDR3 DNA: TGCGCCAGCAGCTTTTCCCTAAGGGATACGCAGTATTTT

D gene: TRBD1
V gene: TRBV10-1
clone size: NA
J gene: TRBJ1-1
CDR3 protein: CASTPDRGGTEAFF
CDR3 DNA: TGCGCCAGCACCCCGGACAGGGGGGGCACTGAAGCTTTCTTT

D gene: TRBD2
V gene: TRBV12-5
clone size: few
J gene: TRBJ2-5
CDR3 protein: CASGLGLAGEETQYF
CDR3 DNA: TGTGCTAGTGGTTTGGGACTAGCGGGCGAAGAGACCCAGTACTTC

D gene: TRBD1
V gene: TRBV2
clone size: NA
J gene: TRBJ2-7
CDR3 protein: CASGGTGGYEQYF
CDR3 DNA: TGTGCCAGCGGGGGGACAGGGGGCTACGAGCAGTACTTC

D gene: NA
V gene: TRBV2
clone size: NA
J gene: TRBJ2-5
CDR3 protein: CAGRRGQETQYF
CDR3 DNA: TGTGCCGGGCGTCGAGGGCAAGAGACCCAGTACTTC

D gene: NA
V gene: TRBV7-2
clone size: NA
J gene: TRBJ2-1
CDR3 protein: CASSLTGVSYNEQFF
CDR3 DNA: TGTGCCAGCAGCTTGACAGGAGTCTCCTACAATGAGCAGTTCTTC

D gene: TRBD1
V gene: TRBV9
clone size: NA
J gene: TRBJ1-1
CDR3 protein: CASSFRQGGEAFF
CDR3 DNA: TGTGCCAGCAGCTTCAGACAGGGCGGTGAAGCTTTCTTT

D gene: NA
V gene: TRBV28
clone size: NA
J gene: TRBJ1-2
CDR3 protein: CASSLTYGYTF
CDR3 DNA: TGTGCCAGCAGTTTGACCTATGGCTACACCTTC

D gene: NA
V gene: TRBV19
clone size: NA
J gene: TRBJ1-5
CDR3 protein: CASSGGARQPQHF
CDR3 DNA: TGTGCCAGTAGTGGGGGGGCCCGTCAGCCCCAGCATTTT

D gene: TRBD2
V gene: TRBV10-2
clone size: NA
J gene: TRBJ2-3
CDR3 protein: CASSGWTSGSGDTQYF
CDR3 DNA: TGCGCCAGCAGTGGGTGGACTAGCGGGAGTGGAGATACGCAGTATTTT

D gene: TRBD1
V gene: TRBV19
clone size: few
J gene: TRBJ1-1
CDR3 protein: CASRTPDRGVGIATEAFF
CDR3 DNA: TGTGCCAGTAGGACCCCGGACAGGGGAGTGGGAATTGCCACTGAAGCTTTCTTT

D gene: TRBD2
V gene: TRBV5-1
clone size: few
J gene: TRBJ2-1
CDR3 protein: CASSSGAGGINEQFF
CDR3 DNA: TGCGCCAGCAGCTCCGGCGCCGGGGGGATCAATGAGCAGTTCTTC

D gene: TRBD2
V gene: TRBV5-6
clone size: NA
J gene: TRBJ2-5
CDR3 protein: CASSLPGGQETQYF
CDR3 DNA: TGTGCCAGCAGCTTGCCGGGGGGCCAAGAGACCCAGTACTTC

D gene: TRBD1
V gene: TRBV28
clone size: once
J gene: TRBJ2-6
CDR3 protein: CASSSTGAGANVLTF
CDR3 DNA: TGTGCCAGCAGCTCTACAGGGGCTGGGGCCAACGTCCTGACTTTC

D gene: NA
V gene: TRBV10-3
clone size: NA
J gene: TRBJ1-2
CDR3 protein: CAISESRSGDNGYTF
CDR3 DNA: TGTGCCATCAGTGAGTCGAGATCTGGGGACAATGGCTACACCTTC

D gene: NA
V gene: TRBV16
clone size: NA
J gene: TRBJ2-5
CDR3 protein: CASSQSSLEETQYF
CDR3 DNA: TGTGCCAGCAGCCAATCCTCGCTAGAAGAGACCCAGTACTTC

D gene: NA
V gene: TRBV6-1
clone size: NA
J gene: TRBJ1-2
CDR3 protein: CASSVTNNYGYTF
CDR3 DNA: TGTGCCAGCAGTGTGACGAACAACTATGGCTACACCTTC

D gene: NA
V gene: TRBV7-2
clone size: NA
J gene: TRBJ2-1
CDR3 protein: CASSLRSMGYSSYNEQFF
CDR3 DNA: TGTGCCAGCAGCTTAAGGTCGATGGGGTATAGCTCCTACAATGAGCAGTTCTTC

D gene: NA
V gene: TRBV20-1
clone size: NA
J gene: TRBJ2-1
CDR3 protein: CSARMGAEQFF
CDR3 DNA: TGCAGTGCTAGAATGGGAGCAGAGCAGTTCTTC